The 20 T cell receptor beta chains presented below share a single source sample, sequenced in a study of T cell responses to AZD1222 COVID-19 vaccine. Profiling relied on immunoSEQ multiplex PCR, and the TCRdb table lists in-frame clones only, not all of them. The profile shows approximately 160,000 clones, 75% to 95% of them singletons. The sample here was peripheral blood, taken on day 0 of AZD1222 vaccination. The receptors come from an adult in good health.

The CDR3 DNA sequence: TGTGCCAGCAGTTTCGGTGGGGGAATGAACACTGAAGCTTTCTTT. Its translation: CASSFGGGMNTEAFF. The chain links TRBV27 to TRBJ1-1; D is possibly TRBD1 (5 bases). Deletions cut 3 bases from V and 0 bases from J, with 11 bases between. Germline V gene lookup returns CDR1 MNHEY and CDR2 SMNVEV (reference sequence). The CDR3 length is 15 residues.

This clone came up once. The chain employs TRBV5-4 and TRBJ2-3; 7 bases map to TRBD2. Germline trimming cut 5 bases from V and 7 bases from J; bases unmatched to any gene: 10. In germline, CDR1 is SGHNT, CDR2 YYREEE (reference sequence). The CDR3 totals 14 residues. CDR3: CASSSSGPVNTQYF. In DNA, the CDR3 is TGTGCCAGCAGTAGTAGCGGGCCTGTGAATACGCAGTATTTT.

CDR3 bases: TGCAGTGCTAGTCGGGACGGGAAGGGGGCCCAGTACTTC. Protein: CSASRDGKGAQYF. The chain links TRBV20-1 to TRBJ2-5, with D possibly matching TRBD1 (6 bases). V dropped 3 bases and J dropped 9 bases, with 17 bases sitting between them. CDR1 and CDR2 (germline): DFQATT, SNEGSKA (reference sequence). The CDR3 has 13 amino acids.

The V and J genes are TRBV6-5 and TRBJ2-5; D is possibly TRBD1 (5 bases). V shed 5 bases and J shed 5 bases, with 15 bases lying between them. Per germline, CDR1 MNHEY and CDR2 SVGAGI. CDR3 size: 14 residues. CDR3 in amino acids: CASSLHSGKETQYF. The CDR3 nucleotides read TGTGCCAGCAGTCTACACTCAGGGAAGGAGACCCAGTACTTC.

CDR3 in DNA: TGTGCCAGCAGCTTGGCGCCCACAGATACGCAGTATTTT. It codes for CASSLAPTDTQYF. The J gene is TRBJ2-3, the V gene TRBV5-6; D call uncertain. V lost 0 bases and J 2 bases, leaving 4 bases between the germline ends. The CDR3 totals 13 residues. The germline gives CDR1 SGHDT, CDR2 YYEEEE.

The chain uses TRBV7-2 and TRBJ2-1; D is unresolved. CDR1 and CDR2 from the germline V gene are SGHTA and FQGNSA. Trimming removed 4 bases at V and 9 bases at J, with 13 bases between. The CDR3 totals 13 residues. CDR3 protein: CASSWDTVAEQFF. In nucleotides, the CDR3 is TGTGCCAGCAGCTGGGATACAGTGGCTGAGCAGTTCTTC. The variable domain in full, with the rest retrieved from reference TRBV7-2 and TRBJ2-1, is GAGVSQSPSNKVTEKGKDVELRCDPISGHTALYWYRQSLGQGLEFLIYFQGNSAPDKSGLPSDRFSAERTGGSVSTLTIQRTQQEDSAVYLCASSWDTVAEQFFGPGTRLTVL.

This sequence joins TRBV3-1 (or the pseudogene TRBV3-2) and TRBJ1-5; no firm D call. The CDR3 spans 20 residues. V was clipped by 1 base and J by 2 bases, with 24 bases between them. Germline V gene data show CDR1 as LGHDT and CDR2 as YNNKEL (reference sequence). CDR3 sequence reads: CASSQGAGKGVPGGNQPQHF. In DNA, the CDR3 is TGTGCCAGCAGCCAAGGAGCGGGTAAGGGAGTCCCTGGGGGCAATCAGCCCCAGCATTTT.

This clone has only a few counts. The chain couples TRBV7-9 to TRBJ2-2; a possible D gene is TRBD1 (6 bases). The V gene lost 5 bases and the J gene lost 1 base, with 8 bases spanning the gap. Looked up from germline, CDR1 is SEHNR and CDR2 is FQNEAQ (reference sequence). CDR3 length: 14 residues. CDR3 sequence: CASSRDMNTGELFF. Written as DNA, the CDR3 is TGTGCCAGCAGCCGGGACATGAACACCGGGGAGCTGTTTTTT.

V is TRBV9 and J is TRBJ1-2, with D hard to call. Germline loops: CDR1 SGDLS, CDR2 YYNGEE. This CDR3 spans 13 amino acids. The germline V and J ends were trimmed by 0 bases and 7 bases, with 10 bases remaining between them. This CDR3 reads CASSVESGIGYTF. In DNA, the CDR3 is TGTGCCAGCAGCGTAGAGTCAGGCATTGGCTACACCTTC.

The chain employs TRBV6-5 and TRBJ2-1; D is unclear. Germline V gene sequence: CDR1 MNHEY, CDR2 SVGAGI. V was clipped by 7 bases and J by 5 bases, with 12 bases between them. The CDR3 loop spans 13 amino acids. Here the CDR3 reads CASTPRWDNEQFF. The CDR3 DNA reads TGTGCCAGCACCCCTCGGTGGGACAATGAGCAGTTCTTC.

J is TRBJ2-3 and V is TRBV10-3; D not resolved. The CDR3 is made up of 12 amino acids. Germline loops: CDR1 ENHRY, CDR2 SYGVKD. The V end lost 8 bases, the J end lost 0 bases, and 6 bases lay between the germline ends. In nucleotides, the CDR3 is TGTGCCATCTCCCCGAGCACAGATACGCAGTATTTT. Protein product: CAISPSTDTQYF.

The chain is built from TRBV11-2 and TRBJ2-7; 9 nucleotides line up with TRBD1. The trim removed 5 bases at V and 5 bases at J, leaving 4 bases unmatched. Germline CDR1 SGHAT, CDR2 FQNNGV. This CDR3 is 13 amino acids long. CDR3 sequence reads: CASSRTGDNEQYF. The CDR3 DNA is TGTGCCAGCAGCCGGACAGGGGACAACGAGCAGTACTTC.

The V call is TRBV6-2 or TRBV6-3, the J call TRBJ1-1, with a possible D match to TRBD1 (5 bases). Trimming shortened V by 2 bases and J by 8 bases, and 15 bases separated the two germline ends. This CDR3 has 14 residues. Germline CDR1 reads MNHEY; CDR2 reads SVGEGT. For the CDR3, the DNA is TGTGCCAGCAGTTACCCCTGGGGGGATTCAGAAGCTTTCTTT. Protein sequence: CASSYPWGDSEAFF.

The rearrangement joins TRBV7-2 to TRBJ2-5; D possibly corresponds to TRBD2 (5 bases). CDR3 length: 16 amino acids. CDR1 SGHTA and CDR2 FQGNSA come from the germline V gene. The V and J ends lost 0 bases and 2 bases respectively, with 13 bases between them. The DNA of the CDR3 is TGTGCCAGCAGCTTAGCGCTCGGGTCGGGGCAAGAGACCCAGTACTTC. It encodes CASSLALGSGQETQYF.

The chain recombines TRBV7-9 with TRBJ2-3; D not certain. With 1 base removed from V and 6 bases from J, the gap between germline ends came to 11 bases. This CDR3 contains 14 residues. The germline V gene has CDR1 SEHNR and CDR2 FQNEAQ (reference sequence). CDR3 coding DNA: TGTGCCAGCAGCTTAGGTGACCGGTGGGATACGCAGTATTTT. Protein sequence: CASSLGDRWDTQYF.

The DNA for the CDR3 is TGTGCCAGCAGCCAAGAGGCAGGGAGGCAGCCCCAGCATTTT. Translating gives CASSQEAGRQPQHF. V and J are TRBV3-1 (or the pseudogene TRBV3-2) and TRBJ1-5, with D maybe TRBD1 (5 bases). The CDR3 has 14 residues. CDR1 is LGHDT, CDR2 YNNKEL, per germline (reference sequence). Trimming removed 0 bases from V and 7 bases from J, with 10 bases in between.

The chain uses TRBV19 and TRBJ1-1; 8 nucleotides align to TRBD1. Germline V CDR1 and CDR2: LNHDA, SQIVND (reference sequence). The CDR3 has 14 amino acids. J lost 4 bases, V lost 3 bases, and 4 bases had no gene match. The DNA of the CDR3 is TGTGCCAGTAGTATCCAGGGGGCTGGCACTGAAGCTTTCTTT. Its protein product is CASSIQGAGTEAFF.

This clone occurred once. This rearrangement joins TRBV3-1 (or the pseudogene TRBV3-2) to TRBJ1-4; 7 bases are a match to TRBD1. Germline V gene data show CDR1 as LGHDT and CDR2 as YNNKEL (reference sequence). The CDR3 runs to 15 residues. V was clipped by 3 bases and J by 4 bases; unmatched bases: 5. The CDR3 reads CASSHSDRINEKLFF. As DNA, the CDR3 is TGTGCCAGCAGCCACTCGGACAGGATTAATGAAAAACTGTTTTTT.

V gene TRBV5-3 combines with J gene TRBJ2-7; D unresolved. TRBV5-3 is labeled an ORF, and its function is uncertain. This CDR3 has 14 residues. V was clipped by 10 bases and J by 1 base, with 18 bases between them. The CDR3 sequence is CASRTDKASYEQYF. CDR3 DNA: TGTGCCTCCCGAACCGACAAAGCTTCCTACGAGCAGTACTTC.

CDR3 DNA: TGTGCCAGCAGTTCCTCAGGGACGGGACAGCCCCAGCATTTT. Residues: CASSSSGTGQPQHF. The V call is TRBV7-6, the J call TRBJ1-5; D might be TRBD1 (5 bases). This CDR3 is 14 amino acids long. The germline V gene has CDR1 SGHVS and CDR2 FNYEAQ. V was pared by 6 bases and J by 7 bases, with 16 bases between.